The sequence of this TCR beta chain was determined in a study of cytomegalovirus exposure and HLA in healthy donors (dated by TCRdb to the late 2010s). For context, the study as a whole: According to an earlier analysis of 587 of the donors, about 179 million T cells yielded roughly 110 million unique TCR beta sequences and less than 300 Gb of sequence data. An early release that covered more than 550 HLA-typed donors contained 300 to 350 gigabases of sequencing data and 70 million to 100 million unique TCR sequences. Of the 300 to 500 genotyped donors, approximately 80% were placed in the genetic ancestry cluster associated with self-reported Caucasian donors. The study aimed to test whether cataloging public T cell receptors could reveal signatures of past pathogen exposure. The study used immunosequencing to profile the T cell repertoires of some 600 subjects and linked those repertoires to cytomegalovirus serostatus. Besides the first cohort of about 730 subjects, a separate validation cohort made up of 95 to 150 different subjects was used. High-throughput TCR immunosequencing, statistical association of individual TCRs with disease status, and machine learning were combined to predict cytomegalovirus infection status. In a later analysis, previously published TCR beta repertoires from 550 to 750 donors were re-analyzed and high-resolution HLA genotyping was added so that TCR occurrence patterns could be studied. Rather than using new phenotypic data, the later analysis identified candidate immune exposures from TCR beta sequences and from how often those sequences occurred across donors. To decide whether each TCR beta V gene segment behaved as functional or pseudogenic, an earlier analysis of some 600 of the donors relied on high-throughput TCR beta sequencing. Donor age, sex, ethnicity and CMV serostatus were compiled together with the repertoire data. A later genetic analysis took genome-wide SNP genotypes for about three fifths of the 666 donors and used that subset as a discovery cohort. All discovery cohort repertoires had been generated using a single sequencing platform. Both class I and class II loci were covered by HLA typing, at four-digit resolution. The number of donors typed differed by locus, with 629-630 for A, B, C, DRB1 and DQB1, roughly 520 for DQA1, under 610 for DPA1, and around 450 for DPB1. Several DR-DQ haplotypes were treated as single units for association and clustering because of strong linkage in the cohort. On average, about 240,000 unique TCR beta nucleotide sequences were sequenced per donor among some 420 genotyped donors of the cohort, with roughly 18% of those sequences being non-productive. Overall study outcomes, separate from this receptor: An association between a missense DCLRE1C variant and V-gene and J-gene trimming of TCR beta chains was found in a later genetic analysis and replicated in an independent cohort. According to a later analysis, parvovirus B19, influenza, CMV and Epstein-Barr virus appeared linked to several top co-occurrence clusters. In an earlier analysis of approximately 590 of the donors, most TCR beta V segments appeared in productive rearrangements about 90% or about 30% of the time, broadly matching IMGT annotations. In a later analysis, 15,000 to 20,000 TCR beta sequences were associated with specific HLA alleles at a false discovery rate of 0.05. A cluster of highly shared sequence variants was judged likely to be a technical artifact of the sequencing pipeline. The cohort was sequenced for TCR beta chains only, and without alpha or paired-chain data the features that could be detected were limited. Because the 87-base-pair reads could not distinguish some IMGT-functional V segments, including TRBV6-2 and TRBV6-3, those segments were excluded. A further reported finding was that TCR beta sequences accurately predicted the HLA-A and HLA-B alleles for most subjects in the first cohort. Compared with the approximately 700-donor mean, donors in an Asian-associated ancestry cluster had fewer N-insertions in productive TCRs, according to a later genetic analysis. The classifier was reported to diagnose cytomegalovirus status with high specificity and sensitivity in both the original cohort and the validation cohort. In a later analysis, HLA-associated TCR beta chains showed more clonal expansion and lower generation probabilities than non-associated chains that were equally common. Immune exposure information for the cohort was limited to CMV serostatus. Because counts were too low, about 18 rarely observed V segments, including chromosome 9 orphons, were excluded from the earlier analysis of 587 of the donors. According to the authors, the approach could potentially be generalized to other disease states and immunological phenotypes. Because some donors lacked HLA typing at each locus, the association tests relied only on the typed subset. Strong co-occurrence of HLA alleles, especially DR and DQ, made assigning TCR associations to individual alleles difficult. In a later analysis, TCR association rates were found to vary across HLA loci, with the most associated TCRs seen for DRB1 alleles and the fewest for HLA-C alleles. Presence/absence analyses assumed roughly uniform sequencing depth across donors, an assumption that may not hold. In the study, around 150 TCR beta chains were listed as associated with cytomegalovirus. Linkage disequilibrium might explain the correlated functional status among segregating V segments, but an unknown experimental factor could not be ruled out. Most CMV-associated TCR beta chains appeared to be HLA-restricted in a later analysis, and the HLA associations seemed to be driven largely by CMV exposure. A few of the identified cytomegalovirus-associated TCR beta chains were confirmed in vitro to be specific for cytomegalovirus antigens. Most TCR sequences were observed very rarely across donors, whereas some public TCRs were present in many individuals.

The cohort consisted of hundreds of healthy bone marrow donors. Cohort members were all nominally healthy when sampled, although unrecorded immune exposures were likely present. The donor tested CMV seronegative and was one of the 352 seronegative cohort members. A peripheral blood sample was provided by each donor, and peripheral blood mononuclear cells were used for TCR beta sequencing. Genomic DNA was extracted from the blood cell samples with the Qiagen DNeasy Blood Extraction Kit. Libraries were made using the immunoSEQ multiplex PCR assay. For the multiplex PCR, a mixture combining 60 forward primers for TCR Vbeta segments and 13 reverse primers for TCR Jbeta segments was used. Amplification of the CDR3 region of rearranged TCR beta genes was performed with a multiplex PCR assay on genomic DNA. The amplified TCR beta libraries were sequenced on the Illumina HiSeq System as 87-base-pair reads. On the authors' methods: A later analysis tallied tens of millions of unique TCR beta chains across the 700 or so repertoires, and about 10 million of those chains were shared by two or more donors. To remove PCR and sequencing errors, raw reads were error-corrected and collapsed into unique sequences using a nearest-neighbor algorithm that merged closely related sequences. CDR3 sequences were aligned to IMGT reference sequences to assign V, D and J gene segments. For a sequence to be retained, a match of at least six nucleotides was required to both a V gene segment and a J gene segment. A rearrangement counted as productive if the CDR3 had no stop codons and remained in frame with V and J, and every other rearrangement counted as non-productive. CDR3 was defined by IMGT convention, running from the second conserved V-encoded cysteine to the conserved J-encoded phenylalanine. Sequences without an unambiguous match to a single V gene segment were excluded from the earlier analysis of a few hundred of the donors. In an earlier analysis of a few hundred of the donors, a V segment was called functional when productive rearrangements were above 56.7%, and segregating when the standard deviation between donors exceeded 5%. A statistical classification framework was built to diagnose cytomegalovirus status from the catalog of TCR beta chain sequences. In a later analysis, TCR nucleotide sequences were compared against IMGT/GENE-DB human TR gene sequences so that V and J genes could be assigned. The TCRdist pipeline was used in a later analysis to assign CDR3 sequences and most-parsimonious VDJ recombination scenarios. A later analysis defined each TCR beta chain by its CDR3 amino acid sequence plus V-gene family, and excluded reads lacking a unique V-gene family. To address suspected cross-contamination and a sequencing artifact, a later analysis removed 592 highly shared, low-generation-probability nucleotide sequences. In a later analysis, a clonal expansion index for each public chain was calculated from normalized within-repertoire ranks of inferred template counts. A later analysis computed generation probabilities with a VDJ recombination model fitted to out-of-frame rearrangements, and checked the results against IGoR. Hypergeometric tests were used in a later analysis to score TCR-TCR, TCR-HLA and TCR-CMV co-occurrence, with a repertoire-size bias correction applied to the TCR pairs. False discovery rates were estimated in a later analysis by permuting HLA or CMV assignments 20 times. In a later analysis, co-occurring TCRs were grouped using DBSCAN, with TCRdist sequence similarity added in when clustering inside HLA-allele-positive subsets. Repertoires with fewer than 30,000 or more than 120,000 public chains were left out of co-occurrence clustering, as were five repertoires with anomalous nucleotide sharing. TCRdb took over this immuneACCESS table, retaining in-frame rearrangements with V and J assigned. Such tables are incomplete; in checked studies, under half of the missing clones stem from an unresolved V gene, and the remainder is unexplained. The D gene and trimming were derived from the DNA, and the V and J assignments and clone size from that table. The sample profile shows approximately 110,000 clones; about 73% of them were found once. Clones ranked in the top ten supply 4.1% of the sample.

The germline V gene (reference sequence) specifies SEHNR as CDR1 and FQNEAQ as CDR2. After removal of 3 bases from V and 4 bases from J, the junction retains 4 bases not matched to a gene. The CDR3 holds 15 amino acids from the cysteine to the phenylalanine. Here the CDR3 DNA is all that survives: 45 bases in frame from base 1. A note on this clone: Its antigen is currently not known. Base qualities are not recorded, but no much larger clone differs from it by a single base.

The V and J genes are TRBV7-9 and TRBJ2-3; 10 bases in between match TRBD1. The source material was PBMCs. The sequence came from a woman aged 40-49 years in good health and CMV-seronegative. The CDR3 reads CASSFGQGVPDTQYF. The nucleotide sequence reads as follows: TGTGCCAGCAGCTTTGGACAGGGGGTACCAGATACGCAGTATTTT.